The rows below give T cell receptor beta chains drawn from one sample of a study of blood T cell repertoires in COVID-19. Data came from immunoSEQ multiplex PCR; TCRdb stores just in-frame clones and leaves some out. The sample has under 200,000 clones, 82% seen once; the top ten hold less than 5.5%. Sample: PBMCs or T cells enriched from blood (not recorded which). The receptors originated from a woman aged 55-69 years with acute COVID-19. Both conserved end residues are part of each CDR3. D genes are given only for firm matches. Clone size appears in some rows only: once, few, many, or a class for an expanded clone.

cdr3_aa: CASSPMFLDRGNSPLHF
cdr3_nt: TGTGCCAGCAGTCCCATGTTTCTCGACAGGGGTAATTCACCCCTCCACTTT
cdr3_length: 17
v_call: TRBV28
clone_size: .
j_call: TRBJ1-6
d_call: TRBD1

cdr3_aa: CASSSRVNTEAFF
cdr3_nt: TGTGCCAGCAGCTCCAGGGTGAACACTGAAGCTTTCTTT
cdr3_length: 13
v_call: TRBV7-9
clone_size: .
j_call: TRBJ1-1
d_call: .

cdr3_aa: CASSYAAQGDGYGYTF
cdr3_nt: TGTGCCAGCAGTTACGCGGCCCAGGGGGACGGCTATGGCTACACCTTC
cdr3_length: 16
v_call: TRBV6-5
clone_size: .
j_call: TRBJ1-2
d_call: TRBD1

cdr3_aa: CASSQQGDGYTF
cdr3_nt: TGTGCCAGCAGCCAACAGGGGGATGGCTACACCTTC
cdr3_length: 12
v_call: TRBV28
clone_size: .
j_call: TRBJ1-2
d_call: TRBD1

cdr3_aa: CASSPRGGRKNYGYTF
cdr3_nt: TGTGCCAGCAGCCCTAGGGGCGGACGTAAGAACTATGGCTACACCTTC
cdr3_length: 16
v_call: TRBV21-1
clone_size: .
j_call: TRBJ1-2
d_call: .

cdr3_aa: CASSPPDSVPDTQYF
cdr3_nt: TGTGCCAGCAGCCCTCCCGACAGCGTTCCAGATACGCAGTATTTT
cdr3_length: 15
v_call: TRBV7-2
clone_size: few
j_call: TRBJ2-3
d_call: .

cdr3_aa: CATSDFSLAGPETQYF
cdr3_nt: TGTGCCACCAGTGATTTTTCACTAGCCGGGCCAGAGACCCAGTACTTC
cdr3_length: 16
v_call: TRBV24-1
clone_size: once
j_call: TRBJ2-5
d_call: .

cdr3_aa: CASSFGTKETQYF
cdr3_nt: TGCGCCAGCAGCTTCGGGACAAAAGAGACCCAGTACTTC
cdr3_length: 13
v_call: TRBV5-1
clone_size: many
j_call: TRBJ2-5
d_call: .

cdr3_aa: CASSRSGRETDTQYF
cdr3_nt: TGTGCCAGCAGCCGTAGCGGGAGGGAGACAGATACGCAGTATTTT
cdr3_length: 15
v_call: TRBV11-2
clone_size: few
j_call: TRBJ2-3
d_call: TRBD2

cdr3_aa: CASSLGQSNSPLHF
cdr3_nt: TGCGCCAGCAGCTTGGGACAGTCTAATTCACCCCTCCACTTT
cdr3_length: 14
v_call: TRBV5-1
clone_size: .
j_call: TRBJ1-6
d_call: .

cdr3_aa: CASSAGTPNPRHTGELFF
cdr3_nt: TGTGCCAGCAGCGCCGGGACTCCGAACCCCCGGCACACCGGGGAGCTGTTTTTT
cdr3_length: 18
v_call: TRBV9
clone_size: .
j_call: TRBJ2-2
d_call: .

cdr3_aa: CASKASGRAVEQFF
cdr3_nt: TGTGCCAGCAAAGCTAGCGGGAGGGCGGTTGAGCAGTTCTTC
cdr3_length: 14
v_call: TRBV7-8
clone_size: .
j_call: TRBJ2-1
d_call: TRBD2

cdr3_aa: CASSATAGTAYSGANVLTF
cdr3_nt: TGTGCCAGCAGCGCCACCGCCGGGACAGCTTACTCTGGGGCCAACGTCCTGACTTTC
cdr3_length: 19
v_call: TRBV9
clone_size: .
j_call: TRBJ2-6
d_call: TRBD1

cdr3_aa: CASSPQGGDYGYTF
cdr3_nt: TGTGCCAGTAGTCCCCAGGGTGGGGACTATGGCTACACCTTC
cdr3_length: 14
v_call: TRBV19
clone_size: .
j_call: TRBJ1-2
d_call: .

cdr3_aa: CASSSLGVEETQYF
cdr3_nt: TGCGCCAGCAGCTCTTTGGGAGTAGAAGAGACCCAGTACTTC
cdr3_length: 14
v_call: TRBV5-1
clone_size: .
j_call: TRBJ2-5
d_call: .

cdr3_aa: CASSVSGRAIAYEQYF
cdr3_nt: TGTGCCAGCAGCGTGTCCGGGAGGGCCATCGCCTACGAGCAGTACTTC
cdr3_length: 16
v_call: TRBV9
clone_size: .
j_call: TRBJ2-7
d_call: TRBD2

cdr3_aa: CTSSRDRVDSPLHF
cdr3_nt: TGCACCAGCAGCCGGGACAGGGTAGATTCACCCCTCCACTTT
cdr3_length: 14
v_call: TRBV1
clone_size: .
j_call: TRBJ1-6
d_call: .

cdr3_aa: CAWSVGGRVYEQYF
cdr3_nt: TGTGCCTGGAGTGTAGGCGGGAGGGTCTACGAGCAGTACTTC
cdr3_length: 14
v_call: TRBV30
clone_size: .
j_call: TRBJ2-7
d_call: TRBD2

cdr3_aa: CASSSRTGNYGYTF
cdr3_nt: TGTGCCAGCAGCTCCCGGACAGGGAACTATGGCTACACCTTC
cdr3_length: 14
v_call: TRBV5-8
clone_size: .
j_call: TRBJ1-2
d_call: TRBD1

cdr3_aa: CASSLSYQETQYF
cdr3_nt: TGTGCCAGCAGCTTATCGTACCAAGAGACCCAGTACTTC
cdr3_length: 13
v_call: TRBV5-8
clone_size: .
j_call: TRBJ2-5
d_call: .

cdr3_aa: CASSLVVPASGGRTGELFF
cdr3_nt: TGTGCCAGCAGCTTAGTGGTTCCGGCTAGCGGGGGGCGTACCGGGGAGCTGTTTTTT
cdr3_length: 19
v_call: TRBV7-8
clone_size: .
j_call: TRBJ2-2
d_call: TRBD2

cdr3_aa: CASSPGETTDTQYF
cdr3_nt: TGCGCCAGCAGCCCGGGGGAGACCACAGATACGCAGTATTTT
cdr3_length: 14
v_call: TRBV4-3
clone_size: once
j_call: TRBJ2-3
d_call: .

cdr3_aa: CASSPYQQGATEAFF
cdr3_nt: TGTGCCAGCAGCCCCTACCAGCAGGGCGCCACTGAAGCTTTCTTT
cdr3_length: 15
v_call: TRBV3-1/TRBV3-2
clone_size: .
j_call: TRBJ1-1
d_call: .

cdr3_aa: CASSANPPGLAGDNEQFF
cdr3_nt: TGTGCCAGTAGTGCCAACCCTCCCGGACTAGCGGGAGACAATGAGCAGTTCTTC
cdr3_length: 18
v_call: TRBV19
clone_size: once
j_call: TRBJ2-1
d_call: TRBD2

cdr3_aa: CASREGTGGDGYTF
cdr3_nt: TGTGCCAGCCGTGAGGGGACAGGGGGCGATGGCTACACCTTC
cdr3_length: 14
v_call: TRBV6-1
clone_size: .
j_call: TRBJ1-2
d_call: TRBD1

cdr3_aa: CASSLDRVGHQPQHF
cdr3_nt: TGTGCCAGCTCATTGGACAGGGTTGGGCATCAGCCCCAGCATTTT
cdr3_length: 15
v_call: TRBV18
clone_size: .
j_call: TRBJ1-5
d_call: TRBD1

cdr3_aa: CASRSLGQGGTEAFF
cdr3_nt: TGTGCCAGCAGATCATTGGGACAGGGTGGCACTGAAGCTTTCTTT
cdr3_length: 15
v_call: TRBV11-2
clone_size: .
j_call: TRBJ1-1
d_call: TRBD1

cdr3_aa: CAISARDTQYF
cdr3_nt: TGTGCCATCAGTGCTAGGGATACGCAGTATTTT
cdr3_length: 11
v_call: TRBV10-3
clone_size: .
j_call: TRBJ2-3
d_call: .

cdr3_aa: CAGSFWTSGDTQYF
cdr3_nt: TGTGCCGGCAGCTTTTGGACTAGCGGAGATACGCAGTATTTT
cdr3_length: 14
v_call: TRBV7-9
clone_size: .
j_call: TRBJ2-3
d_call: TRBD2

cdr3_aa: CASTQNDRAGTEAFF
cdr3_nt: TGTGCCAGTACCCAAAACGACAGGGCCGGGACTGAAGCTTTCTTT
cdr3_length: 15
v_call: TRBV19
clone_size: .
j_call: TRBJ1-1
d_call: TRBD1

cdr3_aa: CASARWDRGAEAFF
cdr3_nt: TGTGCCAGCGCCCGTTGGGACAGGGGGGCTGAAGCTTTCTTT
cdr3_length: 14
v_call: TRBV27
clone_size: .
j_call: TRBJ1-1
d_call: TRBD1

cdr3_aa: CASSYRGSGANVLTF
cdr3_nt: TGTGCCAGCAGTTACCGGGGATCTGGGGCCAACGTCCTGACTTTC
cdr3_length: 15
v_call: TRBV27
clone_size: .
j_call: TRBJ2-6
d_call: .

cdr3_aa: CASIPDRVYTEAFF
cdr3_nt: TGTGCCAGTATTCCGGACAGGGTGTACACTGAAGCTTTCTTT
cdr3_length: 14
v_call: TRBV19
clone_size: once
j_call: TRBJ1-1
d_call: TRBD1

cdr3_aa: CASSLRMTYEQYF
cdr3_nt: TGTGCCAGTAGTCTCCGGATGACTTACGAGCAGTACTTC
cdr3_length: 13
v_call: TRBV19
clone_size: .
j_call: TRBJ2-7
d_call: .

cdr3_aa: CASSPTGLANRELFF
cdr3_nt: TGTGCCAGCAGCCCTACGGGACTAGCTAACCGGGAGCTGTTTTTT
cdr3_length: 15
v_call: TRBV4-2
clone_size: .
j_call: TRBJ2-2
d_call: TRBD2

cdr3_aa: CASSQVGDSSDEQFF
cdr3_nt: TGTGCCAGCAGCCAAGTTGGGGACTCCAGCGATGAGCAGTTCTTC
cdr3_length: 15
v_call: TRBV3-1/TRBV3-2
clone_size: .
j_call: TRBJ2-1
d_call: .

cdr3_aa: CASSSRDSDNSPLHF
cdr3_nt: TGTGCCAGCAGCTCCAGGGACTCGGATAATTCACCCCTCCACTTT
cdr3_length: 15
v_call: TRBV5-6
clone_size: .
j_call: TRBJ1-6
d_call: .

cdr3_aa: CASSVTLAVSTDTQYF
cdr3_nt: TGTGCCAGCAGCGTGACACTAGCGGTTAGCACAGATACGCAGTATTTT
cdr3_length: 16
v_call: TRBV5-6
clone_size: once
j_call: TRBJ2-3
d_call: TRBD2

cdr3_aa: CATSDPGLGGATGELFF
cdr3_nt: TGTGCCACCAGTGATCCCGGATTGGGGGGGGCCACCGGGGAGCTGTTTTTT
cdr3_length: 17
v_call: TRBV24-1
clone_size: .
j_call: TRBJ2-2
d_call: .

cdr3_aa: CASSGLLGQKDTEAFF
cdr3_nt: TGTGCCAGTAGTGGACTCCTAGGACAGAAAGACACTGAAGCTTTCTTT
cdr3_length: 16
v_call: TRBV19
clone_size: .
j_call: TRBJ1-1
d_call: .

cdr3_aa: CASSLQVPDTQYF
cdr3_nt: TGTGCCAGCAGCTTGCAGGTCCCGGATACGCAGTATTTT
cdr3_length: 13
v_call: TRBV5-6
clone_size: .
j_call: TRBJ2-3
d_call: .

cdr3_aa: CASSHSPGGRGRDGYTF
cdr3_nt: TGTGCCAGCAGCCACAGTCCCGGGGGCAGGGGGCGGGATGGCTACACCTTC
cdr3_length: 17
v_call: TRBV7-2
clone_size: once
j_call: TRBJ1-2
d_call: TRBD1

cdr3_aa: CASSLDRGLSYEQYF
cdr3_nt: TGTGCCAGCAGCTTAGACAGGGGACTCTCCTACGAGCAGTACTTC
cdr3_length: 15
v_call: TRBV7-2
clone_size: .
j_call: TRBJ2-7
d_call: .

cdr3_aa: CASMRQGGTEAFF
cdr3_nt: TGTGCCAGCATGCGACAGGGTGGAACTGAAGCTTTCTTT
cdr3_length: 13
v_call: TRBV3-1/TRBV3-2
clone_size: .
j_call: TRBJ1-1
d_call: TRBD1

cdr3_aa: CASSVQGTDTQYF
cdr3_nt: TGTGCCAGCAGCGTCCAGGGAACAGATACGCAGTATTTT
cdr3_length: 13
v_call: TRBV9
clone_size: .
j_call: TRBJ2-3
d_call: .

cdr3_aa: CASSPRGTLYGYTF
cdr3_nt: TGTGCCAGCAGCCCACGGGGGACCCTCTATGGCTACACCTTC
cdr3_length: 14
v_call: TRBV9
clone_size: .
j_call: TRBJ1-2
d_call: .

cdr3_aa: CSVGTGTNYGYTF
cdr3_nt: TGCAGCGTTGGGACAGGGACTAACTATGGCTACACCTTC
cdr3_length: 13
v_call: TRBV29-1
clone_size: .
j_call: TRBJ1-2
d_call: TRBD1

cdr3_aa: CASSLHQQGLNYGYTF
cdr3_nt: TGCGCCAGCAGCCTACATCAACAGGGCCTCAACTATGGCTACACCTTC
cdr3_length: 16
v_call: TRBV4-3
clone_size: .
j_call: TRBJ1-2
d_call: .

cdr3_aa: CASSQDNRANTGELFF
cdr3_nt: TGCGCCAGCAGCCAAGATAATCGCGCGAACACCGGGGAGCTGTTTTTT
cdr3_length: 16
v_call: TRBV4-1
clone_size: .
j_call: TRBJ2-2
d_call: .

cdr3_aa: CVRQGLNYGYTF
cdr3_nt: TGTGTCCGACAGGGTCTAAACTATGGCTACACCTTC
cdr3_length: 12
v_call: TRBV30
clone_size: .
j_call: TRBJ1-2
d_call: TRBD1

cdr3_aa: CASSQERTGVDTQYF
cdr3_nt: TGTGCCAGCAGCCAAGAGAGGACAGGGGTAGATACGCAGTATTTT
cdr3_length: 15
v_call: TRBV3-1/TRBV3-2
clone_size: .
j_call: TRBJ2-3
d_call: TRBD1

cdr3_aa: CASRPGQGVYGYTF
cdr3_nt: TGTGCCAGCAGACCCGGACAGGGGGTCTATGGCTACACCTTC
cdr3_length: 14
v_call: TRBV6-5
clone_size: .
j_call: TRBJ1-2
d_call: TRBD1

cdr3_aa: CASSPRQYEQYF
cdr3_nt: TGTGCCAGCAGCCCCCGTCAGTACGAGCAGTACTTC
cdr3_length: 12
v_call: TRBV9
clone_size: .
j_call: TRBJ2-7
d_call: .